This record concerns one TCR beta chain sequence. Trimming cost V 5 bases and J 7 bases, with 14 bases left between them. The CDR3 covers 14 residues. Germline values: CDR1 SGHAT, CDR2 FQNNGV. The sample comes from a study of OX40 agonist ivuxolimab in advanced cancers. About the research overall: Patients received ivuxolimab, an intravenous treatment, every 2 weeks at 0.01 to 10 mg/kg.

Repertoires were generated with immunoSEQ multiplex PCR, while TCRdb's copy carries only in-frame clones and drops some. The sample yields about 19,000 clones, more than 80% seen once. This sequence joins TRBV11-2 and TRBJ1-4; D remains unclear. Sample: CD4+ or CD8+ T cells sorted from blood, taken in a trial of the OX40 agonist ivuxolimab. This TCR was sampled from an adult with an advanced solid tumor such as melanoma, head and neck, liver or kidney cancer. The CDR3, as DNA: TGTGCCAGCAGCCCAGGAGGGAGTATTGAAAAACTGTTTTTT. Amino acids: CASSPGGSIEKLFF. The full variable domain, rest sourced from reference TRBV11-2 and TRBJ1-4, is EAGVAQSPRYKIIEKRQSVAFWCNPISGHATLYWYQQILGQGPKLLIQFQNNGVVDDSQLPKDRFSAERLKGVDSTLKIQPAKLEDSAVYLCASSPGGSIEKLFFGSGTQLSVL.